The subject of this entry is one T cell receptor (beta chain). Its cognate antigen is unknown. The data were produced by immunoSEQ multiplex PCR, yet TCRdb's version contains in-frame clones alone and is incomplete. The data hold around 300,000 clones, with roughly 90% observed a single time. The treatment here: about 20 received Ad26.COV2.S at low or high dose, single or two shots; about 5 received placebo; per-sample allocation not given. Material that was analyzed had been drawn on day 63 after the first vaccine or placebo injection. Expressing Wuhan-strain SARS-CoV-2 spike, an Ad26 vector served as the vaccine. This CDR3 has 15 amino acids. The germline V gene encodes CDR1 SGHAT and CDR2 FQDESV (reference sequence). Trimming removed 8 bases at V and 5 bases at J, with 19 bases between. The sample belongs to a study of Ad26.COV2.S vaccination and SARS-CoV-2 variants. As for the study in general: Once, or twice with 56 days between doses, Ad26.COV2.S was given intramuscularly.

General study results and limits: Quantification of TCR breadth and depth may have yielded underestimates of total T cell responses. Vaccinees and placebo recipients showed similar non-spike TCR breadth.

This material consisted of peripheral blood, taken in a trial of Ad26.COV2.S vaccine versus placebo. V gene TRBV11-1 combines with J gene TRBJ2-1; D is tentatively TRBD1 or TRBD2 (5 bases each). The source is a person between 18 and 60 years old who received the Ad26.COV2.S COVID-19 vaccine or a placebo. The DNA of the CDR3 is TGTGCCAGCGGGACGTGGGATACCCCCCACAATGAGCAGTTCTTC. This gives the protein CASGTWDTPHNEQFF.